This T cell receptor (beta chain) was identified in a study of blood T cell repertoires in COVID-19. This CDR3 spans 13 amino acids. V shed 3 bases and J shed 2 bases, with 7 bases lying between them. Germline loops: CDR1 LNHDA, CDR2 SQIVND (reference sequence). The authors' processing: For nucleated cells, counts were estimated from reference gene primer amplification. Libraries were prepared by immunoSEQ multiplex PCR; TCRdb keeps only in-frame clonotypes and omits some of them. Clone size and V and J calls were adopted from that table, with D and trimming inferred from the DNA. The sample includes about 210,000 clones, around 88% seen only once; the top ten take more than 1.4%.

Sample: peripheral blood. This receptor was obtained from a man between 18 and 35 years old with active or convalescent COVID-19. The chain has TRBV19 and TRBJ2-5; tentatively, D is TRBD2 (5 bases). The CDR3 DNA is TGTGCCAGTAGTATCCGGGATCAAGAGACCCAGTACTTC. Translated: CASSIRDQETQYF.